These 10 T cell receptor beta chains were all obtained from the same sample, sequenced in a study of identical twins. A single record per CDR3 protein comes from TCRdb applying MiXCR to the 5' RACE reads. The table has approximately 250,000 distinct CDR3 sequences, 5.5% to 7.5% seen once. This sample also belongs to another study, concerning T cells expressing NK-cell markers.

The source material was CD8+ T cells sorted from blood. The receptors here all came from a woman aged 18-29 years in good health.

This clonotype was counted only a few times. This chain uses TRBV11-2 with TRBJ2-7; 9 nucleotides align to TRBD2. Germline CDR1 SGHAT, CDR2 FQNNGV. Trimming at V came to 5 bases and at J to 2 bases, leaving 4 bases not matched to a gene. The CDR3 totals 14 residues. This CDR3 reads CASSEAGGTYEQYF. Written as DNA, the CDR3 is TGTGCCAGCAGCGAAGCGGGAGGAACCTACGAGCAGTACTTC.

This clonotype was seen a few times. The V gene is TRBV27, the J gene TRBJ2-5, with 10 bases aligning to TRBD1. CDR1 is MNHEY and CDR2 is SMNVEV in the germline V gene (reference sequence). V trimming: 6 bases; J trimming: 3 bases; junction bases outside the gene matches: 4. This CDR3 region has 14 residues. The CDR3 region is CASRRGQGKETQYF. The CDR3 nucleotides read TGTGCCAGCAGGCGGGGACAGGGGAAAGAGACCCAGTACTTC.

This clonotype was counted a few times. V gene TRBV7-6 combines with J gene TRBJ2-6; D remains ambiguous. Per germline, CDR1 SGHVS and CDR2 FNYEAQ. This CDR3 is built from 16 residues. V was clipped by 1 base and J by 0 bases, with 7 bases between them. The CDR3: CASSLGTASGANVLTF. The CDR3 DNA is TGTGCCAGCAGCTTAGGAACAGCCTCTGGGGCCAACGTCCTGACTTTC.

CDR3 sequence reads: CASSPGFYVDTQYF. The CDR3 region has the DNA TGTGCCAGCAGTCCTGGATTCTATGTAGATACGCAGTATTTT. This sequence joins TRBV6-2 or TRBV6-3 and TRBJ2-3; no definite D call. The V gene's germline CDR1 is MNHEY and CDR2 SVGEGT. There are 14 residues in the CDR3. The V and J ends lost 5 bases and 5 bases respectively, with 14 bases between them.

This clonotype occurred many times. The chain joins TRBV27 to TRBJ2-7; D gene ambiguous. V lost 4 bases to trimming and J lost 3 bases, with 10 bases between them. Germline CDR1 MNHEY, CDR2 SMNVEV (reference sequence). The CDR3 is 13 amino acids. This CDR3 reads CASSYNSYYEQYF. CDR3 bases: TGTGCCAGCAGTTATAACTCCTACTACGAGCAGTACTTC.

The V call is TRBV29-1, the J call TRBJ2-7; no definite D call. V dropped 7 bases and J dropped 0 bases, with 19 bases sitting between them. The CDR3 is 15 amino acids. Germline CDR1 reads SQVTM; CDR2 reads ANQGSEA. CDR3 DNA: TGCAGCGCTCATATCGCCGCAAAGAGCTCCTACGAGCAGTACTTC. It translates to CSAHIAAKSSYEQYF.

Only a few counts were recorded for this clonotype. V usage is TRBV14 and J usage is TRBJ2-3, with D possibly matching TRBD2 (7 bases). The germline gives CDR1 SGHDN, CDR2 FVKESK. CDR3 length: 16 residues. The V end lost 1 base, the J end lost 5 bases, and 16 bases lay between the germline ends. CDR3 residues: CASSQVGGRTRDTQYF. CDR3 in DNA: TGTGCCAGCAGCCAAGTGGGGGGGCGCACCAGAGATACGCAGTATTTT.

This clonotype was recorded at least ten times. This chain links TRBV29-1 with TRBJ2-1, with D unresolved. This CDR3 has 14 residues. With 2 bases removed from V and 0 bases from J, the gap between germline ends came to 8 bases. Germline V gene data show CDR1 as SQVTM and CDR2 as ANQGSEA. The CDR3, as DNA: TGCAGCGTTGAAATCCAGAGCTCCTACAATGAGCAGTTCTTC. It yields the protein CSVEIQSSYNEQFF.

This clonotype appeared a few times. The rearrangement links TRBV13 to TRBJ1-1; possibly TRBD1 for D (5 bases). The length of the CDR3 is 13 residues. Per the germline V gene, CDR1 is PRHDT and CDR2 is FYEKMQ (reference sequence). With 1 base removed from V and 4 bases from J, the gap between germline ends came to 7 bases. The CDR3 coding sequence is TGTGCCAGCAGCTTAGAAGGGGCCACTGAAGCTTTCTTT. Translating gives CASSLEGATEAFF. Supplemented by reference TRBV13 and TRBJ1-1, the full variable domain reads AAGVIQSPRHLIKEKRETATLKCYPIPRHDTVYWYQQGPGQDPQFLISFYEKMQSDKGSIPDRFSAQQFSDYHSELNMSSLELGDSALYFCASSLEGATEAFFGQGTRLTVV.

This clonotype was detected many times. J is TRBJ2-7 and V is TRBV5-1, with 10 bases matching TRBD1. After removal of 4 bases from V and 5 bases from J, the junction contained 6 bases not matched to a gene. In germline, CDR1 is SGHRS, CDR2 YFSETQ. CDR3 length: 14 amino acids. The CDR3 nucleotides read TGCGCCAGCAGCCCGGACAGGGGGTATCACGAGCAGTACTTC. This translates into CASSPDRGYHEQYF.